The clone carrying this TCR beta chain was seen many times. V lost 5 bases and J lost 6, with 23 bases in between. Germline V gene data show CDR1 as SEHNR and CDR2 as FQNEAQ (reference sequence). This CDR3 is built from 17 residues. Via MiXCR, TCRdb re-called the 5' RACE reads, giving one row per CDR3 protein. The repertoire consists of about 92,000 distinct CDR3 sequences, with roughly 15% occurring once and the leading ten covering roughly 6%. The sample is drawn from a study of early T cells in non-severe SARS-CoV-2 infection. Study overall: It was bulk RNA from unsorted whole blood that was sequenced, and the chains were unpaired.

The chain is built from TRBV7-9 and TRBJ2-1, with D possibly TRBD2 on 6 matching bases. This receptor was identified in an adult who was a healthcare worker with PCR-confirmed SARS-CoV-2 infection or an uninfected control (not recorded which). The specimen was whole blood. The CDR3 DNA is TGTGCCAGCAGCCCCCCGGCAGGGACTGCCTTCGGCAATGAGCAGTTCTTC. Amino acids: CASSPPAGTAFGNEQFF.